The rows below give T cell receptor beta chains drawn from one sample of a study of control samples from healthy donors and cancer patients. Repertoires were generated with immunoSEQ multiplex PCR, while TCRdb's copy carries only in-frame clones and drops some. The table shows 85,000 to 90,000 clones, with 70% to 90% occurring only once. The sample consisted of PBMCs. The receptor source for this set is a woman in her forties or fifties with colorectal cancer. Both conserved end residues are part of each CDR3. A D gene is named only where the DNA matches it firmly. Not every row has a clone size; where given, it reads once, few, many or a size class.

V gene	J gene	D gene	clone size	CDR3 protein	CDR3 DNA
TRBV3-1/TRBV3-2	TRBJ2-5	NA	NA	CASSQAMTPQETQYF	TGTGCCAGCAGCCAAGCAATGACTCCCCAAGAGACCCAGTACTTC
TRBV6-5	TRBJ2-5	NA	NA	CASRAWGGETQYF	TGTGCCAGCAGGGCCTGGGGTGGGGAGACCCAGTACTTC
TRBV12-3/TRBV12-4	TRBJ2-1	NA	NA	CASSLVRVEQFF	TGTGCCAGCAGTTTGGTCAGGGTTGAGCAGTTCTTC
TRBV24-1	TRBJ2-2	TRBD1	NA	CATSDPGQGGTGELFF	TGTGCCACCAGTGACCCCGGACAGGGCGGGACCGGGGAGCTGTTTTTT
TRBV5-1	TRBJ2-5	NA	NA	CASSKSSQETQYF	TGCGCCAGCAGCAAATCGAGCCAAGAGACCCAGTACTTC
TRBV27	TRBJ1-5	NA	NA	CASSPMGHSNQPQHF	TGTGCCAGCAGCCCAATGGGACATAGCAATCAGCCCCAGCATTTT
TRBV24-1	TRBJ2-5	NA	NA	CATSEGHKETQYF	TGTGCCACCAGTGAGGGACACAAAGAGACCCAGTACTTC
TRBV7-2	TRBJ2-5	NA	NA	CASSLYSTGRRETQYF	TGTGCCAGCAGCTTATACTCGACAGGGAGGAGAGAGACCCAGTACTTC
TRBV10-3	TRBJ1-4	NA	NA	CAITLIRDILPNEKLFF	TGTGCCATCACTCTTATCCGGGACATCCTCCCGAATGAAAAACTGTTTTTT
TRBV12-5	TRBJ1-5	NA	NA	CASGPLTENSNQPQHF	TGTGCTAGTGGTCCCCTGACAGAGAATAGCAATCAGCCCCAGCATTTT
TRBV27	TRBJ1-5	NA	NA	CASSLFPTPRGNQPQHF	TGTGCCAGCAGTTTATTCCCAACTCCCAGGGGCAATCAGCCCCAGCATTTT
TRBV11-1	TRBJ2-1	TRBD1	NA	CASSRDRGLSDEQFF	TGTGCCAGCAGCCGGGACAGGGGGCTAAGCGATGAGCAGTTCTTC
TRBV11-3	TRBJ2-2	NA	NA	CASSLRNTGELFF	TGTGCCAGCAGCTTACGGAACACCGGGGAGCTGTTTTTT
TRBV10-1	TRBJ1-1	NA	NA	CASSDSAYEAFF	TGCGCCAGCAGTGATTCGGCCTATGAAGCTTTCTTT
TRBV19	TRBJ2-4	NA	few	CASTPRGLAKNIQYF	TGTGCCAGTACCCCTCGGGGGTTAGCCAAAAACATTCAGTACTTC
TRBV24-1	TRBJ2-2	NA	NA	CATSGARQNTGELFF	TGTGCCACCAGTGGGGCCCGGCAGAACACCGGGGAGCTGTTTTTT
TRBV2	TRBJ1-1	NA	few	CASSAKAGTEAFF	TGTGCCAGCAGTGCTAAAGCCGGAACTGAAGCTTTCTTT
TRBV9	TRBJ1-3	TRBD1	NA	CASSPRTGGSGNTIYF	TGTGCCAGCAGCCCCCGGACAGGGGGCTCTGGAAACACCATATATTTT
TRBV2	TRBJ2-3	TRBD2	NA	CASNLAGGPSDTQYF	TGTGCCAGCAACCTAGCGGGGGGGCCATCAGATACGCAGTATTTT
TRBV6-5	TRBJ1-5	TRBD1	NA	CASSYSGTGGNQPQHF	TGTGCCAGCAGTTACTCCGGGACAGGGGGCAATCAGCCCCAGCATTTT
TRBV6-5	TRBJ1-4	NA	NA	CASFLGAGNEKLFF	TGTGCCAGCTTCTTGGGGGCCGGTAATGAAAAACTGTTTTTT
TRBV18	TRBJ1-3	NA	NA	CASSTTGSGNTIYF	TGTGCCAGCTCTACGACAGGCTCTGGAAACACCATATATTTT
TRBV18	TRBJ1-2	NA	once	CASSPRSRGLDYGYTF	TGTGCCAGCTCACCACGGTCTCGGGGGCTGGACTATGGCTACACCTTC
TRBV6-6	TRBJ1-3	NA	NA	CASLKSASGNTIYF	TGTGCCAGCTTAAAGAGCGCCTCTGGAAACACCATATATTTT
TRBV3-1/TRBV3-2	TRBJ1-5	TRBD1	NA	CTSSQEDRGFGQPQHF	TGTACCAGCAGCCAAGAGGACAGGGGGTTTGGTCAGCCCCAGCATTTT
TRBV6-5	TRBJ1-1	NA	NA	CASQTGGMNTEAFF	TGTGCCAGCCAGACGGGGGGGATGAACACTGAAGCTTTCTTT
TRBV30	TRBJ1-3	TRBD1	once	CAWSPPGRTGGPVIYF	TGTGCCTGGAGTCCTCCCGGTAGGACAGGCGGCCCGGTGATATATTTT
TRBV6-5	TRBJ1-1	TRBD1	NA	CASRGGGENTEAFF	TGTGCCAGCAGAGGGGGCGGGGAGAACACTGAAGCTTTCTTT
TRBV5-1	TRBJ1-1	NA	NA	CASSASGSLNTEAFF	TGCGCCAGCAGCGCGTCCGGAAGTTTGAACACTGAAGCTTTCTTT
TRBV28	TRBJ1-1	TRBD1	NA	CASSLPQGAGETEAFF	TGTGCCAGCAGTTTACCCCAGGGGGCGGGTGAAACTGAAGCTTTCTTT
TRBV25-1	TRBJ1-1	TRBD1	NA	CASSPAGGANTEAFF	TGTGCCAGCAGTCCCGCAGGGGGGGCGAACACTGAAGCTTTCTTT
TRBV7-3	TRBJ1-1	NA	NA	CASSLRWGKNTEAFF	TGTGCCAGCAGCCTGCGGTGGGGGAAGAACACTGAAGCTTTCTTT
TRBV18	TRBJ1-2	NA	NA	CASSPPPRPFRGYTF	TGTGCCAGCTCACCGCCACCTAGGCCATTTAGGGGCTACACCTTC
TRBV6-5	TRBJ1-2	NA	NA	CASSRGRAAYGYTF	TGTGCCAGCAGTCGGGGTCGGGCCGCATATGGCTACACCTTC
TRBV27	TRBJ2-2	NA	NA	CASSFLGDYGELFF	TGTGCCAGCAGTTTTCTCGGGGATTACGGGGAGCTGTTTTTT
TRBV10-2	TRBJ2-5	TRBD2	few	CASSASGGAETQYF	TGCGCCAGCAGTGCCAGCGGGGGGGCAGAGACCCAGTACTTC
TRBV6-1	TRBJ1-5	NA	once	CASSERWGERPQHF	TGTGCCAGCAGTGAGAGGTGGGGGGAACGGCCCCAGCATTTT
TRBV5-1	TRBJ1-2	TRBD1	NA	CASSSAGGNYGYTF	TGCGCCAGCAGCTCCGCAGGGGGCAACTATGGCTACACCTTC
TRBV7-2	TRBJ1-2	NA	NA	CASSYHTDTGGGYTF	TGTGCCAGCAGCTACCACACGGACACCGGAGGCGGCTACACCTTC
TRBV2	TRBJ1-3	NA	NA	CASSEAGSGNTIYF	TGTGCCAGCAGTGAAGCCGGCTCTGGAAACACCATATATTTT
TRBV7-9	TRBJ1-2	NA	NA	CASSLGPPYGYTF	TGTGCCAGCAGCTTAGGCCCACCTTATGGCTACACCTTC
TRBV12-3/TRBV12-4	TRBJ1-6	NA	NA	CASSRGQNSPLHF	TGTGCCAGCAGCCGCGGCCAGAATTCACCCCTCCACTTT
TRBV23-1	TRBJ1-2	NA	NA	CASSQSLDGYTF	TGCGCCAGCAGTCAATCATTAGATGGCTACACCTTC
TRBV5-1	TRBJ1-5	NA	NA	CASRVDSNQPQHF	TGCGCCAGCAGGGTTGATAGCAATCAGCCCCAGCATTTT
TRBV6-1	TRBJ1-1	TRBD1	NA	CASSDRAGGDTEAFF	TGTGCCAGCAGTGACAGGGCAGGGGGCGATACTGAAGCTTTCTTT
TRBV28	TRBJ1-4	NA	NA	CASSTPGRGRVEKLFF	TGTGCCAGCAGTACACCCGGTAGAGGGAGGGTTGAAAAACTGTTTTTT
TRBV14	TRBJ1-3	TRBD1	NA	CASSSDRESGNTIYF	TGTGCCAGCAGCTCCGACAGGGAATCTGGAAACACCATATATTTT
TRBV25-1	TRBJ2-2	TRBD2	NA	CASSERLAGGAGELFF	TGTGCCAGCAGTGAAAGACTAGCGGGGGGTGCCGGGGAGCTGTTTTTT
TRBV24-1	TRBJ1-2	TRBD1	NA	CATSDGGGNNYGYTF	TGTGCCACCAGTGATGGAGGGGGCAATAACTATGGCTACACCTTC
TRBV12-5	TRBJ2-2	TRBD2	NA	CASGPWTSGYSLNTGELFF	TGTGCTAGTGGTCCGTGGACTAGCGGTTACAGCTTGAACACCGGGGAGCTGTTTTTT
TRBV12-3/TRBV12-4	TRBJ2-4	NA	once	CASSLLRGNIQYF	TGTGCCAGCAGTTTACTTCGAGGAAACATTCAGTACTTC
TRBV6-5	TRBJ1-2	NA	NA	CASSYMGGYTF	TGTGCCAGCAGTTATATGGGAGGCTACACCTTC
TRBV24-1	TRBJ1-4	TRBD1	NA	CATSDPGTGDEKLFF	TGTGCCACCAGTGATCCAGGGACAGGGGATGAAAAACTGTTTTTT